This is a list of T cell receptor beta chains from one sample in a study of blood T cell repertoires in COVID-19. Produced via immunoSEQ multiplex PCR; TCRdb's table is partial and in-frame only. This sample has about 260,000 clones, with around four fifths found just once. Sequenced input: peripheral blood. Source of these receptors: a man aged 60 to 75 with acute or convalescent COVID-19. Both conserved end residues are trimmed from each CDR3.

J | length | V | CDR3
TRBJ1-1 | 11 | TRBV19 | ASSIVRATEAF
TRBJ1-2 | 13 | TRBV3-1/TRBV3-2 | ASSQAWEDIYGYT
TRBJ1-1 | 13 | TRBV18 | ASSPPGGYNTEAF
TRBJ1-1 | 13 | TRBV18 | ASSPREVSDTEAF
TRBJ1-2 | 9 | TRBV5-4 | ASSLAYGYT
TRBJ2-5 | 13 | TRBV7-2 | ASSLVTSPQETQY
TRBJ1-6 | 13 | TRBV4-1 | ASSQILGGNSPLH
TRBJ1-5 | 12 | TRBV7-2 | ASSFLNSNQPQH
TRBJ1-1 | 12 | TRBV19 | ASSITGILTEAF
TRBJ2-5 | 12 | TRBV28 | ASSLAGGRETQY
TRBJ1-2 | 11 | TRBV6-1 | ASSEKPNYGYT
TRBJ2-7 | 12 | TRBV19 | ASSTGQAAYEQY
TRBJ1-5 | 15 | TRBV7-6 | ASSLNPGQNTYQPQH
TRBJ2-1 | 13 | TRBV7-3 | ASSSGQPLYNEQF
TRBJ2-6 | 13 | TRBV6-5 | ASSGGSSGANVLT
TRBJ2-2 | 13 | TRBV6-5 | ASGSGGAGSRELF
TRBJ1-5 | 12 | TRBV2 | ASSEEQGKQPQH
TRBJ1-1 | 11 | TRBV3-1/TRBV3-2 | ASRLTTGQGAF
TRBJ2-7 | 12 | TRBV11-2 | ASSFRYSSYEQY
TRBJ1-2 | 10 | TRBV28 | ASSTGIYGYT
TRBJ1-3 | 14 | TRBV7-2 | ASSLGGQPSGNTIY
TRBJ2-4 | 9 | TRBV30 | AWGTSNIQY
TRBJ1-3 | 15 | TRBV9 | ASSAPSNRVVGNTIY
TRBJ1-1 | 12 | TRBV5-1 | ASSPQATNTEAF
TRBJ2-1 | 15 | TRBV30 | AWSHFLKAGTNNEQF
TRBJ1-4 | 12 | TRBV27 | ASSLGQGREKLF
TRBJ2-7 | 14 | TRBV6-1 | ASSEWKDRMTYEQY
TRBJ1-2 | 9 | TRBV12-3/TRBV12-4 | ASQGDYGYT
TRBJ2-7 | 12 | TRBV5-4 | ASSPGTGTYEQY
TRBJ2-3 | 13 | TRBV19 | ASATRAGGGDTQY
TRBJ1-2 | 10 | TRBV28 | ASSLGSYGYT
TRBJ1-1 | 14 | TRBV5-6 | ASSLVSPGTNTEAF
TRBJ2-3 | 13 | TRBV3-1/TRBV3-2 | ASSHGGGASDTQY
TRBJ2-7 | 12 | TRBV7-9 | ASSSRDGPYEQY
TRBJ2-3 | 11 | TRBV7-9 | ASSLERRGTQY
TRBJ2-7 | 11 | TRBV19 | ASSIVRDYEQY
TRBJ1-1 | 12 | TRBV7-9 | ASSQPGSASEAF
TRBJ1-1 | 11 | TRBV11-2 | ASSRQISTEAF
TRBJ1-1 | 12 | TRBV7-6 | ASSFSPQGPEAF
TRBJ2-5 | 15 | TRBV7-8 | ASSLIRTTSGTETQY
TRBJ2-6 | 15 | TRBV7-9 | ASSLADSVGGANVLT